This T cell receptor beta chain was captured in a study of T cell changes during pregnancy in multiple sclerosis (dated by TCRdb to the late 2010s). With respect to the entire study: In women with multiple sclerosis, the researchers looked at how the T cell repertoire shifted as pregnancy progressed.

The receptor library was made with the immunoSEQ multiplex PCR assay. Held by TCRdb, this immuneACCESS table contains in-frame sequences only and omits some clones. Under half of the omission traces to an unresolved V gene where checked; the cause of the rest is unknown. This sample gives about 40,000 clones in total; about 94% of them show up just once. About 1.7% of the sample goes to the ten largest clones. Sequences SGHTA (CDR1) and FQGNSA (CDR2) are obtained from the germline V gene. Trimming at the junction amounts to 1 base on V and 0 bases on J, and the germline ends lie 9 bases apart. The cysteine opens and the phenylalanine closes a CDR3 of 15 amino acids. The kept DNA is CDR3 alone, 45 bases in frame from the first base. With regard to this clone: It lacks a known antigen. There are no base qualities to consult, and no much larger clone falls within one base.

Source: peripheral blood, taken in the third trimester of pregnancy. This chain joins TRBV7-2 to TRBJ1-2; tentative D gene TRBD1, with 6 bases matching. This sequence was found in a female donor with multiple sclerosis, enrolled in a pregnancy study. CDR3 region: CASSLEDRANYGYTF. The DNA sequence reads TGTGCCAGCAGCTTAGAGGACAGAGCTAACTATGGCTACACCTTC.